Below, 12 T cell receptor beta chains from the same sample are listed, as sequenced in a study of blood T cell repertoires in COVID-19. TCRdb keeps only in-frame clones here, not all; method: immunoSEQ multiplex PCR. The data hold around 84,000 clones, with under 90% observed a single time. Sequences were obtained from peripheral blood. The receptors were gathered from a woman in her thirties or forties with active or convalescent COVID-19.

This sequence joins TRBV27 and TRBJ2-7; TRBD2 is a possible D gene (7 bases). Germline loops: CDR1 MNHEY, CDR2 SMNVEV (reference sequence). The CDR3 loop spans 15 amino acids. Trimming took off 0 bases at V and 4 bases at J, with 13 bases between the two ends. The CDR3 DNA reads TGTGCCAGCAGTTTATCAGGGGGGGCTCGGTACGAGCAGTACTTC. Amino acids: CASSLSGGARYEQYF.

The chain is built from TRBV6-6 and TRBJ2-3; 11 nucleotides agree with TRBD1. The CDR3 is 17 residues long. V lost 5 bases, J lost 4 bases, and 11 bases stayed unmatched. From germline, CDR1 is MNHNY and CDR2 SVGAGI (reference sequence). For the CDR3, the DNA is TGTGCCAGCAGTCCCCTCCTCGGGACAGGGGGTGCAGATACGCAGTATTTT. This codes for CASSPLLGTGGADTQYF.

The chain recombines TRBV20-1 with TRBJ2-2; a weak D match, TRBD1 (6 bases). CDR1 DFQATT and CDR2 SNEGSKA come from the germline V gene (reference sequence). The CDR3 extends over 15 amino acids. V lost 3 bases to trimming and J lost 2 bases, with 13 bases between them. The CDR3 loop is CSASGGQINTGELFF. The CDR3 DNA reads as TGCAGTGCTAGTGGCGGACAGATAAACACCGGGGAGCTGTTTTTT.

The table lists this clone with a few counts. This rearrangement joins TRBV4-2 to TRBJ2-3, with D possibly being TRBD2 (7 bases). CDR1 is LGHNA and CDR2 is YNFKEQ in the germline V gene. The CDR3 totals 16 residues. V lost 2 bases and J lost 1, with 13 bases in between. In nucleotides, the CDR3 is TGTGCCAGCAGCCAACTTCAAGGGGGGGGCACAGATACGCAGTATTTT. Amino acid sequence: CASSQLQGGGTDTQYF.

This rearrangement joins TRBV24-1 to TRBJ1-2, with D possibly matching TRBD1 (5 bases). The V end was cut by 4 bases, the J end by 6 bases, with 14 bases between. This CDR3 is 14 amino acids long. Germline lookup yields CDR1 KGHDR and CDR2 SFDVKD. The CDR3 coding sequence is TGTGCCACCAGTGAAGGCGGGGCGCAGGATGGCTACACCTTC. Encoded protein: CATSEGGAQDGYTF.

The CDR3 nucleotides are TGCGCCAGCAGCCTTACAGGAACCCATAACTATGGCTACACCTTC. It translates to CASSLTGTHNYGYTF. V is TRBV5-1 and J is TRBJ1-2; D may be TRBD1 (5 bases). CDR3 size: 15 residues. Germline V lookup: CDR1 SGHRS, CDR2 YFSETQ. Trimming removed 4 bases from V and 1 base from J, with 14 bases in between.

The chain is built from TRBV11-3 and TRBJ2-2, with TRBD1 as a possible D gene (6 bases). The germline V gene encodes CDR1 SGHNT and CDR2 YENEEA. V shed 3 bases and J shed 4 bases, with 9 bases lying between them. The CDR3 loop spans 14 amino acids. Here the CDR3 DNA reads TGTGCCAGCAGCTTGGGACATTCCACCGGGGAGCTGTTTTTT. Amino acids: CASSLGHSTGELFF.

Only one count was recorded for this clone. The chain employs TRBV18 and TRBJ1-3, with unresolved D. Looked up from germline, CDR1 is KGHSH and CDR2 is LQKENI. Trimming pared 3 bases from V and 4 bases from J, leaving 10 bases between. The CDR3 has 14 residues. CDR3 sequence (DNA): TGTGCCAGCTCACCGAGTCAGGTCGGAAACACCATATATTTT. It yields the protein CASSPSQVGNTIYF.

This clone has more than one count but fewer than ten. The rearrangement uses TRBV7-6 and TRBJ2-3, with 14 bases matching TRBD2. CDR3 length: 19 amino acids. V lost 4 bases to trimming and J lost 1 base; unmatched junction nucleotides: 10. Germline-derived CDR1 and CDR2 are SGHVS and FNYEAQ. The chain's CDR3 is CASSSNPGLAGVGTDTQYF. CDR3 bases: TGTGCCAGCAGCTCCAACCCGGGACTAGCGGGGGTAGGCACAGATACGCAGTATTTT.

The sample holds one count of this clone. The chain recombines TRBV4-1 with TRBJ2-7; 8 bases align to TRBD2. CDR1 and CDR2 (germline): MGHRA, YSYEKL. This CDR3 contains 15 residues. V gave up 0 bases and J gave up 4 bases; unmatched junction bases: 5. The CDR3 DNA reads TGCGCCAGCAGCCAAGAGCCTAGCGGGTCTTACGAGCAGTACTTC. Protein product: CASSQEPSGSYEQYF.

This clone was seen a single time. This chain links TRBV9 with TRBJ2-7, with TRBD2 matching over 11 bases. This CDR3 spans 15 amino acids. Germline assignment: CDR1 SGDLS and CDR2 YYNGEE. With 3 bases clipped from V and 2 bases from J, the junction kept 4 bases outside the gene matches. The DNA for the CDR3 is TGTGCCAGCAGCGAGGGGACTAGCGGTCCCTACGAGCAGTACTTC. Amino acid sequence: CASSEGTSGPYEQYF.

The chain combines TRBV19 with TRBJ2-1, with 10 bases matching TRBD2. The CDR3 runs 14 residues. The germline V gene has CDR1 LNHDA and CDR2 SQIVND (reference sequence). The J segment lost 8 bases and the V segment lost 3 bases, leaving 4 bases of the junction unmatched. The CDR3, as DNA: TGTGCCAGTAGTATTGGGCTAGCGGGAGATGAGCAGTTCTTC. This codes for CASSIGLAGDEQFF.